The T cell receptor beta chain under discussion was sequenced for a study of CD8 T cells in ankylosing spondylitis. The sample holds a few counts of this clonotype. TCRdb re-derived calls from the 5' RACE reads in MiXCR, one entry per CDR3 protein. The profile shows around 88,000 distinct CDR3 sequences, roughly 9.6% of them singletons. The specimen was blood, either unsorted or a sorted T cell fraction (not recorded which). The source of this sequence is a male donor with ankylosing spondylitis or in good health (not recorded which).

Here the CDR3 DNA reads TGTGCCAGCAGCACGACGGACAGGGAAGGCAATCAGCCCCAGCATTTT. Translation: CASSTTDREGNQPQHF. This rearrangement joins TRBV6-1 to TRBJ1-5; 8 bases line up with TRBD1. The CDR3 runs 16 residues. Per the germline V gene, CDR1 is MNHNS and CDR2 is SASEGT. With V trimmed by 6 bases and J by 2 bases, 9 bases remained unmatched.